The 27 T cell receptor beta chains reported below all come from one sample, sequenced in a study of cytomegalovirus exposure and HLA in healthy donors. PCR primers comprised 60 Vbeta and 13 Jbeta primers. The assay was immunoSEQ multiplex PCR, and TCRdb's table has in-frame clones only and misses some. The repertoire holds 200,000 to 250,000 clones, 70% to 90% seen once, with around 0.22% in the top ten. Sequencing was performed on PBMCs. The origin of the receptors is a girl aged 2-9 years in good health and CMV-seronegative.

V gene TRBV11-2 combines with J gene TRBJ2-7, with D possibly being TRBD1 (5 bases). The CDR3 length is 15 residues. The germline gives CDR1 SGHAT, CDR2 FQNNGV. V gave up 4 bases and J gave up 4 bases, with 17 bases separating them. The CDR3 region has the DNA TGTGCCAGCAGCTCTCAAAGGGGAAGCGCATACGAGCAGTACTTC. Protein sequence: CASSSQRGSAYEQYF.

The V and J genes are TRBV7-9 and TRBJ2-1, with 12 bases matching TRBD1. The CDR3 has 15 residues. The germline gives CDR1 SEHNR, CDR2 FQNEAQ (reference sequence). The J segment lost 9 bases and the V segment lost 5 bases, leaving 8 bases of the junction unmatched. CDR3 sequence: CASSPRDRGPGEQFF. DNA of the CDR3: TGTGCCAGCAGCCCCCGGGACAGGGGGCCGGGTGAGCAGTTCTTC.

This clone was picked up one time. The gene calls are TRBV6-6 and TRBJ1-2; 11 bases are a match to TRBD1. Germline trimming cut 2 bases from V and 0 bases from J; bases unmatched to any gene: 2. CDR3 size: 16 residues. The germline CDR1 and CDR2 sequences are MNHNY and SVGAGI (reference sequence). The CDR3 is CASSYRDRGTNYGYTF. The DNA for the CDR3 is TGTGCCAGCAGTTACAGGGACAGGGGGACTAACTATGGCTACACCTTC.

The chain links TRBV6-1 to TRBJ2-5; perhaps TRBD1 as D (6 bases). CDR3 length: 13 residues. Germline values: CDR1 MNHNS, CDR2 SASEGT. Trimming took off 4 bases at V and 5 bases at J, with 11 bases between the two ends. The CDR3 region is CASSVGGRETQYF. The CDR3 nucleotides are TGTGCCAGCAGTGTAGGGGGAAGGGAGACCCAGTACTTC.

This rearrangement joins TRBV7-7 to TRBJ2-2, with 8 bases aligning to TRBD1. The CDR3 loop spans 16 amino acids. CDR1 and CDR2 (germline): SSHAT, FNYEAQ (reference sequence). The ends lost 5 bases at V and 0 bases at J; junction bases unmatched: 5. The CDR3 DNA sequence: TGTGCCAGCAGCCCCGACAGGGGCTCGAACACCGGGGAGCTGTTTTTT. This sequence encodes CASSPDRGSNTGELFF.

This clone appeared a single time. The CDR3 here is CASSLGAGGPETQYF. CDR3 coding DNA: TGTGCCAGCAGCCTAGGGGCGGGGGGGCCAGAGACCCAGTACTTC. This chain connects TRBV7-8 to TRBJ2-5; TRBD2 agrees at 9 bases. This CDR3 has 15 amino acids. CDR1 and CDR2 from the germline V gene are SGHVS and FQNEAQ. Germline trimming cut 5 bases from V and 4 bases from J; bases unmatched to any gene: 8.

The V gene is TRBV30, the J gene TRBJ1-6; tentative D call: TRBD1 (5 bases). Germline V gives CDR1 GTSNPN, CDR2 SVGIG (reference sequence). The CDR3 has 16 amino acids. Deletions cut 0 bases from V and 1 base from J, with 10 bases between. The CDR3 here is CAWSVDSASYNSPLHF. The CDR3, as DNA: TGTGCCTGGAGTGTAGACAGCGCTTCCTATAATTCACCCCTCCACTTT.

The CDR3 spells CASRRQATSYEQYF. In nucleotides, the CDR3 is TGTGCCAGCAGGCGACAGGCGACCTCCTACGAGCAGTACTTC. The rearrangement links TRBV28 to TRBJ2-7, with a weak D call TRBD1 (6 bases). CDR1 is MDHEN, CDR2 SYDVKM, per germline. The CDR3 length is 14 residues. Trimming took off 6 bases at V and 0 bases at J, with 12 bases between the two ends.

This chain connects TRBV2 to TRBJ2-7, with 8 bases that match TRBD2. Germline V gene sequence: CDR1 SNHLY, CDR2 FYNNEI. This CDR3 contains 15 residues. J was trimmed by 4 bases and V by 8 bases; bases with no gene match: 13. The CDR3 DNA reads as TGTGCCAGCGGGAGGGAAGCGGGAGCCTCTTACGAGCAGTACTTC. Its protein is CASGREAGASYEQYF.

J is TRBJ2-3 and V is TRBV5-6, with D perhaps TRBD2 (6 bases). Trimming removed 4 bases at V and 4 bases at J, with 16 bases between. CDR1 is SGHDT, CDR2 YYEEEE, per germline. This CDR3 region has 15 residues. CDR3 sequence reads: CASSAGTEGPDTQYF. The CDR3 DNA is TGTGCCAGCAGCGCCGGGACGGAGGGTCCAGATACGCAGTATTTT.

This chain connects TRBV10-3 to TRBJ2-7, with D tentatively TRBD2 (5 bases). The CDR3 has 13 amino acids. CDR1 is ENHRY, CDR2 SYGVKD, per germline. Trimming removed 7 bases at V and 3 bases at J, with 13 bases between. DNA for the CDR3: TGTGCCATCACCCGGGAACCAGGCTACGAGCAGTACTTC. This sequence encodes CAITREPGYEQYF.

V and J are TRBV7-2 and TRBJ2-2; possible D gene TRBD2, 6 bases. The CDR3 totals 15 residues. V lost 5 bases and J lost 4, with 14 bases in between. CDR1 and CDR2 from the germline V gene are SGHTA and FQGNSA. CDR3 sequence: CASSPRRAGTGELFF. In DNA form, the CDR3 reads TGTGCCAGCAGCCCGAGGAGGGCCGGCACCGGGGAGCTGTTTTTT. The entire variable domain, with the rest obtained from reference TRBV7-2 and TRBJ2-2, is as follows: GAGVSQSPSNKVTEKGKDVELRCDPISGHTALYWYRQSLGQGLEFLIYFQGNSAPDKSGLPSDRFSAERTGGSVSTLTIQRTQQEDSAVYLCASSPRRAGTGELFFGEGSRLTVL.

V is TRBV6-6 and J is TRBJ1-3, with D possibly matching TRBD1 (5 bases). The V end lost 6 bases, the J end lost 8 bases, and 11 bases lay between the germline ends. This CDR3 is built from 12 residues. The germline CDR1 and CDR2 sequences are MNHNY and SVGAGI (reference sequence). The DNA for the CDR3 is TGTGCCAGCAGCCTCAGGGATGACACCATATATTTT. This sequence encodes CASSLRDDTIYF.

V and J are TRBV29-1 and TRBJ1-2, with no clear D. In germline, CDR1 is SQVTM, CDR2 ANQGSEA. The CDR3 is 14 amino acids. Trimming removed 0 bases from V and 4 bases from J, with 12 bases in between. CDR3 amino acids: CSVEDRHSGYGYTF. The CDR3 nucleotides read TGCAGCGTTGAAGATCGGCACAGTGGCTATGGCTACACCTTC.

V is TRBV7-2 and J is TRBJ2-1, with 10 nucleotides matching TRBD2. Germline V gene sequence: CDR1 SGHTA, CDR2 FQGNSA. There are 17 residues in the CDR3. Trimming removed 3 bases from V and 1 base from J; junction bases left unmatched: 6. The CDR3 DNA is TGTGCCAGCAGCTTTCGAGCGGGAGGGCCGTCCTACAATGAGCAGTTCTTC. Translating it yields CASSFRAGGPSYNEQFF.

The chain joins TRBV11-2 to TRBJ2-5, with 7 bases lining up with TRBD2. The CDR3 consists of 14 residues. V lost 5 bases to trimming and J lost 2 bases; unmatched junction nucleotides: 5. Germline CDR1 and CDR2: SGHAT and FQNNGV. This CDR3 reads CASSRGGRQETQYF. The CDR3 DNA follows: TGTGCCAGCAGCCGCGGGGGAAGACAAGAGACCCAGTACTTC.

The genes are TRBV10-3 and TRBJ2-7, with TRBD1 matching 7 bases. Germline CDR1 reads ENHRY; CDR2 reads SYGVKD. V shed 1 base and J 2 bases; nucleotides not matched to a gene: 20. The CDR3 is 20 residues long. Here the CDR3 DNA reads TGTGCCATCAGTGAGTTATTTTTACTCCGGGACAGAAAGCGGACCTACGAGCAGTACTTC. Protein sequence: CAISELFLLRDRKRTYEQYF.

J is TRBJ1-3 and V is TRBV19; D gene ambiguous. Trimming stripped 3 bases from V and 0 bases from J, with 6 bases between. Germline V lookup: CDR1 LNHDA, CDR2 SQIVND (reference sequence). The CDR3 totals 14 residues. CDR3 amino acids: CASSIRGSGNTIYF. The DNA for the CDR3 is TGTGCCAGTAGTATCCGGGGCTCTGGAAACACCATATATTTT.

The chain links TRBV5-1 to TRBJ1-5; 8 bases are a match to TRBD1. Germline V gene lookup returns CDR1 SGHRS and CDR2 YFSETQ. The junction had 2 bases not matched to a gene; V was cut back by 0 bases and J by 6 bases. The CDR3 extends over 14 amino acids. CDR3 in amino acids: CASSLETGVQPQHF. CDR3 DNA sequence: TGCGCCAGCAGCTTGGAGACAGGGGTTCAGCCCCAGCATTTT. Looking up the rest from reference TRBV5-1 and TRBJ1-5 gives the full variable domain: KAGVTQTPRYLIKTRGQQVTLSCSPISGHRSVSWYQQTPGQGLQFLFEYFSETQRNKGNFPGRFSGRQFSNSRSEMNVSTLELGDSALYLCASSLETGVQPQHFGDGTRLSIL.

The V and J genes are TRBV7-2 and TRBJ2-2; TRBD2 aligns across 9 bases. The germline V gene encodes CDR1 SGHTA and CDR2 FQGNSA. With V trimmed by 5 bases and J by 6 bases, 13 bases remained unmatched. The CDR3 spans 17 residues. DNA of the CDR3: TGTGCCAGCAGCGACCGGACTAGCGCCTTGTGGGCCGGGGAGCTGTTTTTT. This encodes CASSDRTSALWAGELFF.

The chain combines TRBV5-5 with TRBJ1-2, with TRBD1 matching 8 bases. V shed 4 bases and J 4 bases; nucleotides not matched to a gene: 9. The CDR3 consists of 15 residues. CDR1 SGHKS and CDR2 YYEKEE come from the germline V gene (reference sequence). The CDR3 loop reads CASSPGAGGAYGYTF. In nucleotides, the CDR3 is TGTGCCAGCAGCCCCGGGGCAGGGGGCGCCTATGGCTACACCTTC.

V is TRBV2 and J is TRBJ2-5; no clear D. The V end lost 4 bases, the J end lost 4 bases, and 4 bases lay between the germline ends. This CDR3 has 11 residues. Looked up from germline, CDR1 is SNHLY and CDR2 is FYNNEI. DNA of the CDR3: TGTGCCAGCAGTGTAGTAGAGACCCAGTACTTC. It yields the protein CASSVVETQYF. Variable domain in full (rest from reference TRBV2 and TRBJ2-5): EPEVTQTPSHQVTQMGQEVILRCVPISNHLYFYWYRQILGQKVEFLVSFYNNEISEKSEIFDDQFSVERPDGSNFTLKIRSTKLEDSAMYFCASSVVETQYFGPGTRLLVL.

The chain combines TRBV27 with TRBJ1-3; no firm D call. The V and J ends lost 8 bases and 4 bases respectively, with 9 bases between them. This CDR3 spans 12 amino acids. Germline V gene lookup returns CDR1 MNHEY and CDR2 SMNVEV (reference sequence). The CDR3 bases are TGTGCCAGCGGCCTCCCGGGAAACACCATATATTTT. This encodes CASGLPGNTIYF.

Of note for this clone: The sample has other DNA sequences that encode this CDR3 too. This chain connects TRBV29-1 to TRBJ2-3; D is uncertain. The CDR3 has 16 residues. The V gene lost 4 bases and the J gene lost 0 bases, with 17 bases spanning the gap. CDR1 and CDR2 from the germline V gene are SQVTM and ANQGSEA. The CDR3 here is CSVGHGFGGSTDTQYF. The CDR3 bases are TGCAGCGTTGGTCACGGATTCGGCGGCAGCACAGATACGCAGTATTTT.

The rearrangement uses TRBV7-2 and TRBJ2-7, with D perhaps TRBD1 (5 bases). Germline V CDR1 and CDR2: SGHTA, FQGNSA. There are 14 residues in the CDR3. V was pared by 7 bases and J by 0 bases, with 13 bases between. CDR3 in amino acids: CASTSTGSSYEQYF. In DNA, the CDR3 is TGTGCCAGCACATCAACAGGTAGCTCCTACGAGCAGTACTTC.

V and J are TRBV6-6 and TRBJ2-3; D unclear. The germline CDR1 and CDR2 sequences are MNHNY and SVGAGI (reference sequence). Trimming removed 3 bases at V and 8 bases at J, with 12 bases between. The CDR3 runs 13 residues. CDR3 in amino acids: CASSYVGEGTQYF. DNA of the CDR3: TGTGCCAGCAGTTATGTAGGAGAAGGTACGCAGTATTTT.

The genes are TRBV28 and TRBJ1-3; TRBD1 matches at 8 bases. Germline lookup yields CDR1 MDHEN and CDR2 SYDVKM. With V trimmed by 1 base and J by 4 bases, 3 bases remained unmatched. The CDR3 has 15 residues. The CDR3 bases are TGTGCCAGCAGTTTATTGGGGACAGGAGGAAACACCATATATTTT. It yields the protein CASSLLGTGGNTIYF.